This T cell receptor (beta chain) was obtained from a study of naive and memory T cell subsets. Germline lookup yields CDR1 SGDLS and CDR2 YYNGEE. Germline trimming cut 4 bases from V and 2 bases from J; bases unmatched to any gene: 6. The CDR3 runs 15 residues. As for this clonotype: The antigen remains undetermined.

Cells stained for CD3, CD4, CD8, CD45RA and CD27 were sorted into four subsets. Both TRBC1 and TRBC2 were covered by a beta constant-region primer of two equimolar oligonucleotides. An oligonucleotide with the SP2 primer and a 12-nucleotide UMI was ligated to the cDNA 3' end. MiXCR, run by TCRdb on the UMI-ligation and nested PCR reads, gives a single entry per CDR3 protein. The table has 130,000 to 150,000 distinct CDR3 sequences, 17% seen once. The study's findings and limits: Findings for naive and memory subsets could not be checked against ground truth. In CD4 and CD8 cells, diversity dropped from naive through EMRA.

The source is a human donor in good health. Specimen: naive CD4+ T cells from blood. This chain links TRBV9 with TRBJ2-1, with 7 bases identical to TRBD2. CDR3 loop: CASSLGDYAYNEQFF. The DNA of the CDR3 is TGTGCCAGCAGCCTTGGGGACTACGCCTACAATGAGCAGTTCTTC.